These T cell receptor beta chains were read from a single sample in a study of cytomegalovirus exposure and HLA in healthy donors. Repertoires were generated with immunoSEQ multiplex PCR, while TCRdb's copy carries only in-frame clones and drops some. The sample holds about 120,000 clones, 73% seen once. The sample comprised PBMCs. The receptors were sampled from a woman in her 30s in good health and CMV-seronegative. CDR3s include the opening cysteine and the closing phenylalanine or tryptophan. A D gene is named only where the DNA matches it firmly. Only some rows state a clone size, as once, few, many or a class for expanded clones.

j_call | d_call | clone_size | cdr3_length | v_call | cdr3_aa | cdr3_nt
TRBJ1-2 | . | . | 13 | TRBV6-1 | CASSEGTSGGYTF | TGTGCCAGCAGTGAAGGGACATCGGGCGGCTACACCTTC
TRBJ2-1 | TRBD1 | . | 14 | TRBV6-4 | CASSPGTGGAGQFF | TGTGCCAGCAGTCCCGGGACAGGGGGCGCTGGGCAGTTCTTC
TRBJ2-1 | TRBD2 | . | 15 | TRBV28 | CASIAGGSSYNEQFF | TGTGCCAGCATCGCCGGCGGGAGCTCCTACAATGAGCAGTTCTTC
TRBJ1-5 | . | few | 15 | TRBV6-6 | CASSPRFYSNQPQHF | TGTGCCAGCAGCCCCAGGTTTTATAGCAATCAGCCCCAGCATTTT
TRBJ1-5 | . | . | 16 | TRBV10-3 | CAIRDEQGYSNQPQHF | TGTGCCATCAGAGACGAACAGGGCTATAGCAATCAGCCCCAGCATTTT
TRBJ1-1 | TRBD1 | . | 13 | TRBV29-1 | CSVFRDRETEAFF | TGCAGCGTCTTCCGGGACAGGGAAACTGAAGCTTTCTTT
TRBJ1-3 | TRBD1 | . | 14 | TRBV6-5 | CASRGTGQRNTIYF | TGTGCCAGCAGAGGGACAGGGCAAAGAAACACCATATATTTT
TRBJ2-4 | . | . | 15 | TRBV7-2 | CASSPRSGELTIQYF | TGTGCCAGCAGCCCGCGGTCAGGGGAATTGACCATTCAGTACTTC
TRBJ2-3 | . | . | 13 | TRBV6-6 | CASTTTRVDTQYF | TGTGCCAGCACCACGACTCGAGTAGATACGCAGTATTTT
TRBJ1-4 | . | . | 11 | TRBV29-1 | CSVYRDEKLFF | TGCAGCGTTTACAGGGATGAAAAACTGTTTTTT
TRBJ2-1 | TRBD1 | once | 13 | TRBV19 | CASSIGQGQEQFF | TGTGCCAGTAGTATTGGACAGGGGCAGGAGCAGTTCTTC
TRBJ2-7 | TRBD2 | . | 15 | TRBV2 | CASSDFSGVSYEQYF | TGTGCCAGCAGTGATTTTAGCGGGGTGTCCTACGAGCAGTACTTC
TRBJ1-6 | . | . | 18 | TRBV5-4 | CASSLEYAGAGKNSPLHF | TGTGCCAGCAGCTTGGAATATGCGGGAGCCGGGAAGAATTCACCCCTCCACTTT
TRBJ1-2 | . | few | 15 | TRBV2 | CASSPTQGQGYGYTF | TGTGCCAGCAGTCCGACCCAGGGGCAGGGATATGGCTACACCTTC